This TCR beta chain is drawn from a study of CD8+CD57+ T cells in acquired aplastic anemia. General study results and limits: Diversity was reduced in patient CD8+CD57+ cells relative to total CD4+ and CD8+ pools.

The trim removed 5 bases at V and 7 bases at J, leaving 13 bases unmatched. This CDR3 comprises 18 residues. Germline assignment: CDR1 DFQATT and CDR2 SNEGSKA (reference sequence). Before being chosen for sequencing, patients had shown CD8+CD57+ cell expansion by flow cytometry. Genomic DNA served as template for TCR beta VDJ and CDR3 profiling. TCRdb re-derived calls from the reads in MiXCR, one entry per CDR3 protein. The profile covers roughly 20,000 distinct CDR3 sequences, with 40% appearing a single time and more than 70% taken by the ten largest. As to this clonotype: No antigen is known for it.

The TCR originated in a human donor with aplastic anemia. Sequenced sample: CD8+CD57+ T cells sorted from PBMCs. Sample subset: bead-enriched CD8+CD57+ effector memory T cells from SAA patients. This rearrangement joins TRBV20-1 to TRBJ2-2; TRBD2 matches at 16 bases. The CDR3 spells CSASGLAGGPVQGGELFF. CDR3 sequence (DNA): TGCAGTGCTTCGGGACTAGCGGGGGGGCCGGTGCAGGGCGGGGAGCTGTTTTTT.